The sequence of this T cell receptor beta chain was determined in a study of response to subunit inactivated influenza vaccine (dated by TCRdb to the late 2010s). Study-level background: Deep quantitative T cell receptor repertoire profiling was used in the study to track responses to a trivalent subunit inactivated influenza vaccine.

Beyond this particular receptor, the publication reports: The authors suggested that each seasonal influenza vaccination may recruit only a limited number of new T cells.

The junction carries 17 bases between V and J, which are trimmed by 6 bases and 15 bases respectively. The CDR3 sequence holds 12 residues, the cysteine and phenylalanine included. Of all the DNA, just the CDR3 is kept, 36 bases in frame from base 1. Concerning this clonotype itself: Its antigen remains unidentified. Qualities for individual bases were not recorded, and no much larger clone is one base off.

To prepare the library, RT-PCR was applied. Data came from an Illumina HiSeq 2500. The public reads were run again by TCRdb, first through fastp at Q25 and then through MiXCR, and only productive beta chains were kept. Each entry merges the rows of one CDR3 protein and shows their most common DNA and genes. The sample has almost 600,000 distinct CDR3 sequences on record, 14% of them singletons. Approximately 10% of the sample belongs to the ten largest clones. The TCR sequence derives from a man aged 50-59 years who received an inactivated influenza vaccine. Donor details come from another sample of the same person, matched by shared clones. Rearrangement joined TRBV12-3 or TRBV12-4 to TRBJ1-4; no D gene call is confident. This sample comprised PBMCs from blood, obtained about 12 days after vaccination. The encoded CDR3 is CASSLGGLSVFF. At the DNA level, the sequence is TGTGCCAGCAGCCTGGGCGGGTTATCAGTGTTTTTT.